One and the same sample provided the 20 T cell receptor beta chains below, sequenced in a study of blood T cells in healthy people across ages. A second PCR, run for about 6 to 12 cycles, used a sample-barcoded 5' primer plus a J-beta primer mix. TCRdb processed the 5' RACE reads anew with MiXCR; each CDR3 protein has one entry. Of about 780,000 distinct CDR3 sequences in the sample, around 50% were seen once. The sequenced sample consisted of blood. The receptors stem from a man older than 75 in good health.

This clonotype showed up just once. The chain is built from TRBV11-2 and TRBJ2-1, with 13 bases aligning to TRBD2. TRBJ2-7 matches the DNA end more closely, so the J call is doubtful. Germline V lookup: CDR1 SGHAT, CDR2 FQNNGV. The CDR3 covers 16 residues. CDR3 coding DNA: TGTGCCAGCAGAAAGCACGGGACTAGCGGGGACAATGAGCAGTACTTC. Protein: CASRKHGTSGDNEQYF.

This chain links TRBV21-1 with TRBJ1-2; the D call TRBD1 from the table was never checked on the DNA. TRBV21-1 is a known pseudogene. The CDR3 contains 17 residues. The CDR3 reads CANSKVLGVSGPFYYTF. The DNA for the CDR3 is TGTGCCAACAGCAAAGTCTTGGGGGTCTCGGGGCCGTTTTACTACACCTTC.

This sequence joins TRBV7-2 and TRBJ2-3, with 12 bases aligning to TRBD1. V lost 10 bases and J lost 0; bases outside the gene matches: 14. This CDR3 has 18 amino acids. Germline-derived CDR1 and CDR2 are SGHTA and FQGNSA. The CDR3 nucleotides are TGTGCCAAACCGGGACAGGGGGCCGTTCCTTTTAGCACAGATACGCAGTATTTT. Protein: CAKPGQGAVPFSTDTQYF.

The CDR3 here is CSASGTGAGANVLTF. Written as DNA, the CDR3 is TGCAGTGCTAGCGGGACAGGGGCTGGGGCCAACGTCCTGACTTTC. The chain is built from TRBV20-1 and TRBJ2-6; 10 nucleotides line up with TRBD1. The V gene end was trimmed by 3 bases and the J gene end by 2 bases; junction bases not matched to a gene: 1. CDR3 size: 15 residues. Per the germline V gene, CDR1 is DFQATT and CDR2 is SNEGSKA (reference sequence).

CDR3: CSVGSPRSGRARETQYF. DNA for the CDR3: TGCAGCGTAGGTTCCCCCCGGAGCGGGAGGGCCAGAGAGACCCAGTACTTC. The gene calls are TRBV29-1 and TRBJ2-5; 10 bases agree with TRBD2. CDR1 and CDR2 from the germline V gene are SQVTM and ANQGSEA. CDR3 length: 17 amino acids. Trimming removed 6 bases from V and 4 bases from J; junction bases left unmatched: 17.

The chain employs TRBV20-1 and TRBJ2-1, with 14 nucleotides matching TRBD2. The V segment lost 3 bases and the J segment 10 bases; nucleotides outside the gene matches: 8. Germline CDR1 and CDR2: DFQATT and SNEGSKA (reference sequence). CDR3 size: 15 residues. CDR3 bases: TGCAGTGCTAGCCCGGGACTAGCGGGAGAAGGCGAGCAGTTCTTC. It yields the protein CSASPGLAGEGEQFF.

This clonotype was picked up a small number of times. V usage is TRBV7-2 and J usage is TRBJ2-5, with 13 bases lining up with TRBD2. The V gene end was trimmed by 3 bases and the J gene end by 4 bases; junction bases not matched to a gene: 5. CDR1 and CDR2 (germline): SGHTA, FQGNSA. This CDR3 has 16 residues. CDR3 region: CASSFQLAGGVETQYF. CDR3 nucleotide sequence: TGTGCCAGCAGCTTTCAACTAGCGGGAGGGGTAGAGACCCAGTACTTC.

This chain links TRBV6-5 with TRBJ1-5; D is ambiguous. CDR1 MNHEY and CDR2 SVGAGI come from the germline V gene. This CDR3 contains 14 residues. V was shortened by 7 bases and J by 3 bases, with 13 bases between the two germline ends. The CDR3 here is CASIDQQYNQPQHF. CDR3 nucleotides: TGTGCCAGCATCGACCAACAGTACAATCAGCCCCAGCATTTT.

This clonotype was seen once. DNA of the CDR3: TGTGCCACCAGTACTAGCGACACTCGCACAGATACGCAGTATTTT. This codes for CATSTSDTRTDTQYF. This rearrangement joins TRBV24-1 to TRBJ2-3; 7 bases match TRBD2. The J segment lost 1 base and the V segment lost 6 bases, leaving 6 bases of the junction unmatched. Per germline, CDR1 KGHDR and CDR2 SFDVKD. This CDR3 has 15 amino acids.

J is TRBJ2-6 and V is TRBV2; 9 positions match TRBD1. The CDR3 loop spans 16 amino acids. The V and J ends lost 8 bases and 2 bases, in that order; junction bases with no gene match: 7. Per germline, CDR1 SNHLY and CDR2 FYNNEI. In DNA, the CDR3 is TGTGCCAGCCCCGGGACAGGGAACGCTGGGGCCAACGTCCTGACTTTC. It specifies CASPGTGNAGANVLTF.

This clonotype has a single count. The chain uses TRBV10-3 and TRBJ2-1; D is unclear. The DNA end lines up better with TRBJ2-7; the J call may be wrong. This CDR3 has 16 residues. Germline V gene lookup returns CDR1 ENHRY and CDR2 SYGVKD. CDR3 in amino acids: CAISARGDISYNEQYF. CDR3 nucleotides: TGTGCCATCAGTGCGAGAGGAGACATTTCCTACAATGAGCAGTACTTC.

This clonotype was recorded once. CDR3 sequence reads: CSALRGTRQETRFF. CDR3 DNA: TGCAGTGCCCTACGGGGAACTAGGCAAGAGACCCGGTTCTTC. This chain links TRBV20-1 with TRBJ2-1; a possible D gene is TRBD2 (5 bases). The germline V gene encodes CDR1 DFQATT and CDR2 SNEGSKA (reference sequence). The CDR3 spans 14 residues. V shed 6 bases and J shed 15 bases, with 27 bases lying between them.

In its sample, this clonotype was seen a few times. V is TRBV14 and J is TRBJ2-3, with 11 bases identical to TRBD2. The J segment lost 6 bases and the V segment lost 2 bases, leaving 7 bases of the junction unmatched. This CDR3 has 16 residues. CDR1 is SGHDN, CDR2 FVKESK, per germline. As DNA, the CDR3 is TGTGCCAGCAGCCAACTAGCGGGGGGCCTAAGGGATACGCAGTATTTT. Protein product: CASSQLAGGLRDTQYF.

The rearrangement links TRBV11-2 to TRBJ2-1; 13 bases are a match to TRBD2. V dropped 5 bases and J dropped 7; count of bases not matched to a gene: 14. In germline, CDR1 is SGHAT, CDR2 FQNNGV. CDR3 size: 18 residues. The CDR3 bases are TGTGCCAGCAGCCCCTCTATTCGACTAGCGGGAGGTTGGAATGAGCAGTTCTTC. Its protein product is CASSPSIRLAGGWNEQFF.

This chain connects TRBV4-2 to TRBJ2-2; 11 bases are shared with TRBD1. Germline values: CDR1 LGHNA, CDR2 YNFKEQ. The CDR3 covers 16 residues. V was clipped by 5 bases and J by 5 bases; unmatched bases: 7. The CDR3, as DNA: TGTGCCAGCAGCGTCGGACAGGGGGCGCGGACCGGGGAGCTGTTTTTT. Its translation is CASSVGQGARTGELFF.

In the case of this clonotype: A much more abundant neighbour one base away suggests this may be a read error. The V gene is TRBV5-1, the J gene TRBJ2-5, with 7 bases lining up with TRBD1. CDR3 size: 15 residues. The germline V gene encodes CDR1 SGHRS and CDR2 YFSETQ. Trimming cost V 1 base and J 11 bases; bases outside gene matches: 14. In DNA form, the CDR3 reads TGCGCCAGCAGCTTGAACAGGGGCGACGGCAATGAGCAGTACTTC. Residues: CASSLNRGDGNEQYF.

The rearrangement links TRBV12-3 or TRBV12-4 to TRBJ2-3; TRBD2 matches 14 bases. V lost 7 bases, J lost 7 bases, and 10 bases stayed unmatched. The CDR3 spans 16 residues. CDR3 loop: CASTSTSGRAQYTQYF. CDR3 DNA: TGTGCCAGCACGTCGACTAGCGGGAGGGCCCAATATACGCAGTATTTT.

Ten or more counts support this clonotype. The chain carries TRBV18 and TRBJ2-1; D unresolved. The germline gives CDR1 KGHSH, CDR2 LQKENI. CDR3 length: 13 residues. V was pared by 4 bases and J by 6 bases, with 10 bases between. CDR3 residues: CASSLSEVNEQFF. The CDR3 nucleotides read TGTGCCAGCTCACTGAGCGAGGTCAATGAGCAGTTCTTC. The whole variable domain, remainder taken from reference TRBV18 and TRBJ2-1, is NAGVMQNPRHLVRRRGQEARLRCSPMKGHSHVYWYRQLPEEGLKFMVYLQKENIIDESGMPKERFSAEFPKEGPSILRIQQVVRGDSAAYFCASSLSEVNEQFFGPGTRLTVL.

The V and J genes are TRBV5-1 and TRBJ2-1; 13 nucleotides align to TRBD2. The CDR3 contains 16 residues. From germline, CDR1 is SGHRS and CDR2 YFSETQ. With V trimmed by 4 bases and J by 0 bases, 1 base remained unmatched. The CDR3 sequence: CASSGTSGNSYNEQFF. CDR3 nucleotides: TGCGCCAGCAGCGGGACTAGCGGGAACTCCTACAATGAGCAGTTCTTC.

The CDR3 loop reads CASSYSRDSTDTQYF. The CDR3 DNA follows: TGTGCCAGCAGTTACTCGAGGGACAGCACAGATACGCAGTATTTT. V gene TRBV6-6 combines with J gene TRBJ2-3; tentatively, D is TRBD1 or TRBD2 (5 bases each). The V gene's germline CDR1 is MNHNY and CDR2 SVGAGI (reference sequence). Trimming removed 0 bases from V and 0 bases from J, with 7 bases in between. CDR3 length: 15 residues.